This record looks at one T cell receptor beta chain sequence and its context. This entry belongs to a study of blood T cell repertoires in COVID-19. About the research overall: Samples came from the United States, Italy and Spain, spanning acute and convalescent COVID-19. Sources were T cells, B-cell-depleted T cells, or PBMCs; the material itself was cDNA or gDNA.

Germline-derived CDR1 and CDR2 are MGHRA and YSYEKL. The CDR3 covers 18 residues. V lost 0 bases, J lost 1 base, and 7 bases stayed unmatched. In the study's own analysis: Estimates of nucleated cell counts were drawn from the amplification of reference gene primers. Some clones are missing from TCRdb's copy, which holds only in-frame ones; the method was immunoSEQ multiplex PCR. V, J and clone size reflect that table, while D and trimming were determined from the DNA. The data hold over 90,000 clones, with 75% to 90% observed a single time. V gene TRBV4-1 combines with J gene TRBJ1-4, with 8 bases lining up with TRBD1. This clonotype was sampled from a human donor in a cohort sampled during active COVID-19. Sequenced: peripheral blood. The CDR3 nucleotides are TGCGCCAGCAGCCAAGAGAGGGGCAGGGGGCGAACTAATGAAAAACTGTTTTTT. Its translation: CASSQERGRGRTNEKLFF.